The 9 T cell receptor beta chains reported below all come from one sample, sequenced in a study of molecular identifiers for immune sequencing clone quantification. TCRdb re-called the PCR reads through MiXCR, storing one row per CDR3 protein. The data show hundreds of thousands of distinct CDR3 sequences, about 20% seen once. Sample: naive CD8+ T cells from blood, with Jurkat cell RNA spiked in. Subset given: FACS-sorted CD8+CD4-CCR7+CD45RA+ naive T cells. Receptors were obtained from a human donor in good health. Some libraries in this study had Jurkat cell RNA spiked in.

This clonotype was counted ten times or more. This chain joins TRBV24-1 and TRBJ2-1; D perhaps matches TRBD1 (6 bases). The CDR3 runs to 15 residues. Germline CDR1 reads KGHDR; CDR2 reads SFDVKD. Trimming took 0 bases from V and 2 from J, leaving 7 bases between them. CDR3 sequence: CATSDLQGTYNEQFF. Written as DNA, the CDR3 is TGTGCCACCAGTGATTTGCAGGGGACCTACAATGAGCAGTTCTTC.

This clonotype has a handful of counts. The J gene is TRBJ1-3, the V gene TRBV7-9, with 8 bases fitting TRBD1. The V gene end was trimmed by 5 bases and the J gene end by 0 bases; junction bases not matched to a gene: 6. Germline CDR1 reads SEHNR; CDR2 reads FQNEAQ (reference sequence). This CDR3 is built from 16 residues. In DNA, the CDR3 is TGTGCCAGCAGCAGAAGGACAGGGAGCTCTGGAAACACCATATATTTT. As protein: CASSRRTGSSGNTIYF.

With respect to this clonotype: This clone may be a read error of a much larger clone one base away. The genes are TRBV6-2 or TRBV6-3 and TRBJ2-7; the D gene is possibly TRBD1 (6 bases). Germline values: CDR1 MNHEY, CDR2 SVGEGT. CDR3 length: 13 residues. The DNA for the CDR3 is TGTGCCAGCAGTTCGGGACATTACGGCGAGCAGTGCTTC. Protein sequence: CASSSGHYGEQCF.

This clonotype was detected many times. The chain combines TRBV7-2 with TRBJ2-7, with 7 bases lining up with TRBD1. The CDR3 extends over 14 amino acids. J gave up 0 bases and V 4 bases, and 3 bases lay outside the gene matches. CDR1 is SGHTA and CDR2 is FQGNSA in the germline V gene. CDR3 DNA: TGTGCCAGCAGCTGGGGACAGCCCTCCTACGAGCAGTACTTC. Protein sequence: CASSWGQPSYEQYF.

The V gene is TRBV24-1, the J gene TRBJ2-1, with D tentatively TRBD2 (6 bases). Between the trimmed V and J ends, which lost 0 bases and 5 bases, there was a span of 13 bases. Germline CDR1 reads KGHDR; CDR2 reads SFDVKD. The CDR3 loop spans 16 amino acids. This CDR3 reads CATSDLSGSANNEQFF. The CDR3 bases are TGTGCCACCAGTGATTTGTCCGGGAGTGCGAACAATGAGCAGTTCTTC.

This clonotype was found once. J is TRBJ1-5 and V is TRBV7-6; possible D gene TRBD1, 6 bases. The germline V and J ends were trimmed by 1 base and 4 bases, with 14 bases remaining between them. The CDR3 extends over 16 amino acids. Germline CDR1 reads SGHVS; CDR2 reads FNYEAQ. CDR3 sequence: CASSLETGRSNQPQHF. CDR3 sequence (DNA): TGTGCCAGCAGCTTAGAGACAGGAAGGTCTAATCAGCCCCAGCATTTT. Full variable domain (remainder filled in from reference TRBV7-6 and TRBJ1-5): GAGVSQSPRYKVTKRGQDVALRCDPISGHVSLYWYRQALGQGPEFLTYFNYEAQQDKSGLPNDRFSAERPEGSISTLTIQRTEQRDSAMYRCASSLETGRSNQPQHFGDGTRLSIL.

This clonotype has a count of ten or more. The chain couples TRBV12-3 or TRBV12-4 to TRBJ1-2; no definite D call. The CDR3 has 13 residues. V lost 7 bases, J lost 0 bases, and 9 bases lay in between. The CDR3 nucleotides read TGTGCCAGCACGGAGGATCCTAACTATGGCTACACCTTC. Its protein is CASTEDPNYGYTF.

This clonotype was seen at least ten times. V usage is TRBV9 and J usage is TRBJ2-6; D is uncertain. The V and J ends lost 6 bases and 1 base respectively, with 5 bases between them. The CDR3 consists of 13 residues. CDR1 is SGDLS, CDR2 YYNGEE, per germline. Written as DNA, the CDR3 is TGTGCCAGCACTCAATCTGGGGCCAACGTCCTGACTTTC. This codes for CASTQSGANVLTF.

The count of this clonotype is one. A read error may account for a junction end that differs from germline. The rearrangement uses TRBV20-1 and TRBJ1-2; D perhaps matches TRBD1 (6 bases). The germline V gene encodes CDR1 DFQATT and CDR2 SNEGSKA (reference sequence). The CDR3 is 15 amino acids. The CDR3 spells CSASSWGRLLYGYTF. The CDR3 nucleotides read TGCAGCGCTAGTTCGTGGGGGCGGCTTCTCTATGGCTACACCTTC.